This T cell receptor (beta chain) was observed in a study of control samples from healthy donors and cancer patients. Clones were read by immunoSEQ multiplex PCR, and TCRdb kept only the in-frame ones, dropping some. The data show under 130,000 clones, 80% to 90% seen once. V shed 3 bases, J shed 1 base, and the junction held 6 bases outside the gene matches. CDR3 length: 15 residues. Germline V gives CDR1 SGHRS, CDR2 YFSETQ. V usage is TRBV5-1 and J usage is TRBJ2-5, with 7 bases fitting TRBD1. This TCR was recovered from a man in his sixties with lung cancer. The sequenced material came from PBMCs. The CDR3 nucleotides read TGCGCCAGCAGCTCGACAGGGAGCCGCCAAGAGACCCAGTACTTC. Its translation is CASSSTGSRQETQYF.